The 28 T cell receptor beta chains below were found in one sample sequenced in a study of T cell responses to AZD1222 COVID-19 vaccine. The table came from immunoSEQ multiplex PCR; TCRdb's copy has only in-frame clones and leaves some out. The sample consists of 120,000 or so clones, more than 75% of them appearing once. Material: peripheral blood, obtained on day 0 of AZD1222 vaccination. Receptors were obtained from an adult in good health.

The V and J genes are TRBV30 and TRBJ1-5; TRBD1 agrees at 7 bases. Germline V gives CDR1 GTSNPN, CDR2 SVGIG (reference sequence). V lost 0 bases and J lost 3; bases outside the gene matches: 8. The CDR3 contains 16 residues. The CDR3 loop reads CAWSVTTGNPNQPQHF. CDR3 DNA sequence: TGTGCCTGGAGTGTCACGACAGGGAACCCCAATCAGCCCCAGCATTTT.

The CDR3 DNA is TGTGCCAGCAGCCCAGGGACAGGGGGCACAGATACGCAGTATTTT. It is translated as CASSPGTGGTDTQYF. The rearrangement links TRBV7-8 to TRBJ2-3, with 10 bases aligning to TRBD1. Trimming removed 5 bases from V and 1 base from J; junction bases left unmatched: 3. CDR1 and CDR2 (germline): SGHVS, FQNEAQ. The CDR3 loop spans 15 amino acids.

V usage is TRBV2 and J usage is TRBJ2-3; 7 positions agree with TRBD2. The CDR3 runs 14 residues. Germline-derived CDR1 and CDR2 are SNHLY and FYNNEI. V shed 5 bases, J shed 3 bases, and the junction held 5 bases outside the gene matches. DNA for the CDR3: TGTGCCAGCAGTTCCCGGACTAGAACAGATACGCAGTATTTT. Translation: CASSSRTRTDTQYF. Variable domain in full (rest from reference TRBV2 and TRBJ2-3): EPEVTQTPSHQVTQMGQEVILRCVPISNHLYFYWYRQILGQKVEFLVSFYNNEISEKSEIFDDQFSVERPDGSNFTLKIRSTKLEDSAMYFCASSSRTRTDTQYFGPGTRLTVL.

J is TRBJ1-4 and V is TRBV5-3; D is perhaps TRBD1 (6 bases). TRBV5-3 is classed as an ORF, of uncertain function. V lost 0 bases to trimming and J lost 8 bases, with 17 bases between them. The CDR3 length is 16 residues. CDR3 in amino acids: CARSLVGLGAKEKLFF. For the CDR3, the DNA is TGTGCCAGAAGCTTGGTAGGACTGGGGGCGAAAGAAAAACTGTTTTTT.

The chain links TRBV12-3 or TRBV12-4 to TRBJ1-1; D unresolved. This CDR3 contains 13 residues. V lost 4 bases and J 1 base, leaving 7 bases between the germline ends. CDR3 residues: CASSYKGNTEAFF. The CDR3 DNA reads TGTGCCAGCAGTTATAAGGGGAACACTGAAGCTTTCTTT.

The genes are TRBV27 and TRBJ2-1; 10 bases are shared with TRBD1. Germline values: CDR1 MNHEY, CDR2 SMNVEV (reference sequence). The CDR3 contains 16 residues. Trimming took 2 bases from V and 6 from J; bases not matched to a gene: 7. This chain's CDR3 is CASSLLPGQGTNEQFF. CDR3 nucleotide sequence: TGTGCCAGCAGTTTACTCCCGGGACAGGGGACCAATGAGCAGTTCTTC.

This chain links TRBV14 with TRBJ2-5; TRBD1 aligns across 9 bases. V lost 4 bases to trimming and J lost 4 bases; unmatched junction nucleotides: 10. Germline V lookup: CDR1 SGHDN, CDR2 FVKESK. This CDR3 region has 16 residues. CDR3 in DNA: TGTGCCAGCAGCCGTAGACAGGGGGGAAGCGGAGAGACCCAGTACTTC. Amino acids: CASSRRQGGSGETQYF.

This chain uses TRBV27 with TRBJ2-3, with 11 bases matching TRBD1. Germline-derived CDR1 and CDR2 are MNHEY and SMNVEV (reference sequence). After removal of 4 bases from V and 5 bases from J, the junction contained 5 bases not matched to a gene. This CDR3 contains 15 residues. The CDR3 coding sequence is TGTGCCAGCAGTTCCCCGGGACAGGGGGTAGATACGCAGTATTTT. It encodes CASSSPGQGVDTQYF.

The gene calls are TRBV18 and TRBJ2-7; D is perhaps TRBD2 (5 bases). V dropped 2 bases and J dropped 4 bases, with 9 bases sitting between them. The CDR3 covers 13 residues. Germline V lookup: CDR1 KGHSH, CDR2 LQKENI. The CDR3 sequence is CASSPTERYEQYF. CDR3 sequence (DNA): TGTGCCAGCTCACCAACAGAGCGGTACGAGCAGTACTTC. The variable domain in full, with the rest retrieved from reference TRBV18 and TRBJ2-7, is NAGVMQNPRHLVRRRGQEARLRCSPMKGHSHVYWYRQLPEEGLKFMVYLQKENIIDESGMPKERFSAEFPKEGPSILRIQQVVRGDSAAYFCASSPTERYEQYFGPGTRLTVT.

J is TRBJ2-1 and V is TRBV15; 7 bases agree with TRBD1. The CDR3 contains 12 residues. V gave up 3 bases and J gave up 10 bases; unmatched junction bases: 3. Per the germline V gene, CDR1 is LNHNV and CDR2 is YYDKDF (reference sequence). CDR3 residues: CATSSIRGEQFF. The CDR3 DNA sequence: TGTGCCACCAGCAGCATCAGGGGGGAGCAGTTCTTC.

V usage is TRBV3-1 (or the pseudogene TRBV3-2) and J usage is TRBJ1-2; D call uncertain. Trimming cost V 7 bases and J 4 bases, with 13 bases left between them. CDR1 is LGHDT, CDR2 YNNKEL, per germline (reference sequence). This CDR3 region has 13 residues. Here the CDR3 reads CASNGEGFYGYTF. The CDR3 bases are TGTGCCAGCAACGGTGAAGGGTTCTATGGCTACACCTTC.

The chain uses TRBV11-3 and TRBJ2-1; D may be TRBD2 (5 bases). The CDR3 totals 14 residues. Germline CDR1 is SGHNT and CDR2 is YENEEA. The germline V and J ends were trimmed by 8 bases and 0 bases, with 11 bases remaining between them. CDR3 DNA sequence: TGTGCCAGCCGAGGGTTTAGCTCCTACAATGAGCAGTTCTTC. Residues: CASRGFSSYNEQFF. Looking up the rest from reference TRBV11-3 and TRBJ2-1 gives the full variable domain: EAGVVQSPRYKIIEKKQPVAFWCNPISGHNTLYWYLQNLGQGPELLIRYENEEAVDDSQLPKDRFSAERLKGVDSTLKIQPAELGDSAVYLCASRGFSSYNEQFFGPGTRLTVL.

This chain's CDR3 is CASGLGLAGEVGELFF. CDR3 DNA: TGTGCTAGTGGTTTGGGACTAGCGGGAGAGGTCGGGGAGCTGTTTTTT. V gene TRBV12-5 combines with J gene TRBJ2-2, with TRBD2 identical over 12 bases. The V segment lost 1 base and the J segment 7 bases; nucleotides outside the gene matches: 4. Germline V CDR1 and CDR2: LGHNT, FRNRAP. The CDR3 runs to 16 residues.

The chain employs TRBV5-1 and TRBJ2-1; 8 positions agree with TRBD2. This CDR3 is built from 16 residues. The V gene end was trimmed by 0 bases and the J gene end by 1 base; junction bases not matched to a gene: 3. Germline V gene sequence: CDR1 SGHRS, CDR2 YFSETQ. This chain's CDR3 is CASSLAPGGSYNEQFF. The CDR3 DNA sequence: TGCGCCAGCAGCTTGGCCCCGGGGGGGTCCTACAATGAGCAGTTCTTC. Using reference TRBV5-1 and TRBJ2-1 for the parts outside the CDR3, the full variable domain is KAGVTQTPRYLIKTRGQQVTLSCSPISGHRSVSWYQQTPGQGLQFLFEYFSETQRNKGNFPGRFSGRQFSNSRSEMNVSTLELGDSALYLCASSLAPGGSYNEQFFGPGTRLTVL.

The CDR3 nucleotides are TGTGCCAGCAGCCAACCGGACAGGCCCTACACTGAAGCTTTCTTT. This gives the protein CASSQPDRPYTEAFF. The V call is TRBV3-1 (or the pseudogene TRBV3-2), the J call TRBJ1-1, with 7 bases that match TRBD1. Germline values: CDR1 LGHDT, CDR2 YNNKEL (reference sequence). CDR3 size: 15 residues. V gave up 2 bases and J gave up 3 bases; unmatched junction bases: 6.

The V gene is TRBV30, the J gene TRBJ2-1; 14 bases align to TRBD2. Per germline, CDR1 GTSNPN and CDR2 SVGIG (reference sequence). The CDR3 loop spans 16 amino acids. CDR3 DNA: TGTGCTCAAAAAACTCCGGGACTAGCGGGAGTAGGGGAGCAGTTCTTC. It translates to CAQKTPGLAGVGEQFF.

The chain is built from TRBV3-1 (or the pseudogene TRBV3-2) and TRBJ1-6; possibly TRBD1 for D (6 bases). The CDR3 extends over 13 amino acids. V lost 4 bases to trimming and J lost 10 bases, with 11 bases between them. Germline values: CDR1 LGHDT, CDR2 YNNKEL (reference sequence). CDR3 nucleotide sequence: TGTGCCAGCAGCCCGAACAGGGAGTCACCCCTCCACTTT. It codes for CASSPNRESPLHF.

The chain recombines TRBV7-9 with TRBJ1-6; the D is unclear. The CDR3 totals 12 residues. In germline, CDR1 is SEHNR, CDR2 FQNEAQ (reference sequence). V was shortened by 5 bases and J by 10 bases, with 9 bases between the two germline ends. CDR3 sequence (DNA): TGTGCCAGCAGCACCAGGAGCTCACCCCTCCACTTT. Its translation: CASSTRSSPLHF.

The rearrangement joins TRBV3-1 (or the pseudogene TRBV3-2) to TRBJ2-5; D assignment may be TRBD1 or TRBD2 (5 bases each). V was shortened by 1 base and J by 2 bases, with 8 bases between the two germline ends. This CDR3 has 14 amino acids. The germline CDR1 and CDR2 sequences are LGHDT and YNNKEL (reference sequence). CDR3 region: CASSQGWGQETQYF. CDR3 bases: TGTGCCAGCAGCCAAGGGTGGGGGCAAGAGACCCAGTACTTC.

CDR3 amino acids: CASSPETGYDGGYTF. The DNA for the CDR3 is TGTGCCAGCTCGCCCGAGACGGGTTACGACGGTGGCTACACCTTC. The rearrangement links TRBV18 to TRBJ1-2; D is undetermined. The germline gives CDR1 KGHSH, CDR2 LQKENI. Between the trimmed V and J ends, which lost 6 bases and 7 bases, there was a span of 21 bases. CDR3 length: 15 amino acids. The variable domain in full, with the rest retrieved from reference TRBV18 and TRBJ1-2, is NAGVMQNPRHLVRRRGQEARLRCSPMKGHSHVYWYRQLPEEGLKFMVYLQKENIIDESGMPKERFSAEFPKEGPSILRIQQVVRGDSAAYFCASSPETGYDGGYTFGSGTRLTVV.

The chain carries TRBV11-2 and TRBJ2-4, with 10 positions matching TRBD1. V shed 3 bases, J shed 0 bases, and the junction held 8 bases outside the gene matches. Germline lookup yields CDR1 SGHAT and CDR2 FQNNGV. The CDR3 covers 18 residues. Written as DNA, the CDR3 is TGTGCCAGCAGCTTGGACAGGGGGAGGGTAGTAGCCAAAAACATTCAGTACTTC. Protein product: CASSLDRGRVVAKNIQYF.

This sequence joins TRBV27 and TRBJ2-3; no definite D call. CDR1 and CDR2 from the germline V gene are MNHEY and SMNVEV (reference sequence). With 5 bases removed from V and 4 bases from J, the gap between germline ends came to 10 bases. The CDR3 consists of 13 residues. The CDR3 DNA is TGTGCCAGCAGTCCTCATAGCTCAGATACGCAGTATTTT. Amino acid sequence: CASSPHSSDTQYF.

V usage is TRBV20-1 and J usage is TRBJ2-7; 9 nucleotides align to TRBD1. The CDR3 is 16 amino acids. V trimming: 3 bases; J trimming: 3 bases; junction bases outside the gene matches: 12. Germline V CDR1 and CDR2: DFQATT, SNEGSKA (reference sequence). The CDR3: CSASVPDRGRVYEQYF. The CDR3 DNA follows: TGCAGTGCTAGTGTCCCGGACAGGGGACGTGTCTACGAGCAGTACTTC.

The chain is built from TRBV5-6 and TRBJ1-4; a possible D gene is TRBD1 (6 bases). The CDR3 is 15 residues long. CDR1 is SGHDT, CDR2 YYEEEE, per germline. Trimming removed 2 bases from V and 8 bases from J, with 16 bases in between. CDR3 region: CASSLADSRGEKLFF. DNA of the CDR3: TGTGCCAGCAGCTTAGCGGACAGTAGAGGAGAAAAACTGTTTTTT. Based on the CDR3 plus reference TRBV5-6 and TRBJ1-4, the full variable domain is DAGVTQSPTHLIKTRGQQVTLRCSPKSGHDTVSWYQQALGQGPQFIFQYYEEEERQRGNFPDRFSGHQFPNYSSELNVNALLLGDSALYLCASSLADSRGEKLFFGSGTQLSVL.

This chain connects TRBV2 to TRBJ1-5; TRBD1 is a possible D gene (6 bases). Per germline, CDR1 SNHLY and CDR2 FYNNEI. The ends were cut back, 5 bases at V and 6 bases at J, with 11 bases in the middle. The CDR3 extends over 13 amino acids. CDR3 residues: CASSLGAAQPQHF. The CDR3 nucleotides read TGTGCCAGCAGTTTGGGGGCAGCTCAGCCCCAGCATTTT.

This clone was seen once. The rearrangement uses TRBV19 and TRBJ1-5; D not certain. This CDR3 is 14 amino acids long. The V end was cut by 7 bases, the J end by 4 bases, with 14 bases between. CDR1 is LNHDA and CDR2 is SQIVND in the germline V gene (reference sequence). CDR3 DNA sequence: TGTGCCAGTAAAGTTCGGGATACGAATCAGCCCCAGCATTTT. This translates into CASKVRDTNQPQHF.

The J gene is TRBJ1-3, the V gene TRBV12-5, with a possible D match to TRBD1 (5 bases). The germline V gene encodes CDR1 LGHNT and CDR2 FRNRAP. This CDR3 is built from 14 residues. V lost 0 bases and J 10 bases, leaving 13 bases between the germline ends. CDR3 loop: CASGLVYGADTIYF. DNA for the CDR3: TGTGCTAGTGGTTTGGTATATGGGGCGGATACCATATATTTT. The whole variable domain, filled in from reference TRBV12-5 and TRBJ1-3, reads DARVTQTPRHKVTEMGQEVTMRCQPILGHNTVFWYRQTMMQGLELLAYFRNRAPLDDSGMPKDRFSAEMPDATLATLKIQPSEPRDSAVYFCASGLVYGADTIYFGEGSWLTVV.

V and J are TRBV19 and TRBJ1-4; D gene uncertain. The V and J ends lost 5 bases and 8 bases respectively, with 15 bases between them. Germline V gives CDR1 LNHDA, CDR2 SQIVND (reference sequence). The length of the CDR3 is 14 residues. The CDR3 DNA reads TGTGCCAGTAGTTCGAGGGTTTCGGGGGAAAAACTGTTTTTT. It codes for CASSSRVSGEKLFF.